This TCR beta chain came from a study of CD8+ T cells in alopecia areata. This CDR3 comprises 12 residues. Germline CDR1 is GTSNPN and CDR2 is SVGIG (reference sequence). V was pared by 2 bases and J by 10 bases, with 12 bases between. This clone was observed a few times. Its antigen is unknown. Extracted RNA was reverse transcribed into cDNA, the sequencing template. Sequenced by immunoSEQ multiplex PCR; TCRdb stores in-frame clones only, minus some. In the table there are hundreds of thousands of clones, approximately 52% of which are singletons. Study results and limitations: An increase in clonality over normal scalp was evident in lesional scalp, especially alopecia totalis/universalis. Patients displayed less clarity in TCR sharing than mice, a finding possibly related to HLA.

The study team obtained lesional scalp punch biopsies and peripheral blood from alopecia areata patients. Sorting separated CD4+ and CD8+ T cells out of PBMCs. The sequences come from CD4+ T cells sorted from blood, collected at week 0. The receptor was isolated from a human donor with alopecia areata. V and J are TRBV30 and TRBJ2-1; D is unclear. CDR3 amino acids: CAWSRSDGEQFF. The CDR3 DNA sequence: TGTGCCTGGAGTAGGAGCGACGGGGAGCAGTTCTTC.